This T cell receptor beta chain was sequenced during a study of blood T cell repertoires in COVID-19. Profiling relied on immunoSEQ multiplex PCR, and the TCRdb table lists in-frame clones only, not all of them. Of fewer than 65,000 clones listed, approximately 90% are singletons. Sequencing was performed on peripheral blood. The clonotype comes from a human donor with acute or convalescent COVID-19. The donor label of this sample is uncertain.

The CDR3 DNA sequence: TGCAGCGCCACCGGGAGGACAGCTGAAGCTTTCTTT. Translation gives CSATGRTAEAFF. The chain is built from TRBV29-1 and TRBJ1-1, with a weak D call TRBD1 (6 bases). Trimming pared 7 bases from V and 6 bases from J, leaving 15 bases between. There are 12 residues in the CDR3. Germline CDR1 SQVTM, CDR2 ANQGSEA. The full variable domain, rest sourced from reference TRBV29-1 and TRBJ1-1, is SAVISQKPSRDICQRGTSLTIQCQVDSQVTMMFWYRQQPGQSLTLIATANQGSEATYESGFVIDKFPISRPNLTFSTLTVSNMSPEDSSIYLCSATGRTAEAFFGQGTRLTVV.